Below, 21 T cell receptor beta chains from the same sample are listed, as sequenced in a study of blood T cells in healthy people across ages. A sample-barcoded 5' primer and a J-beta primer mix were used in a second PCR of about 7 to 12 cycles. TCRdb processed the 5' RACE reads anew with MiXCR; each CDR3 protein has one entry. The sample lists about 930,000 distinct CDR3 sequences, 25% to 30% seen once, with around 9.6% in the top ten. The same specimen was also included in a second study, on T cells of mothers and their children.

Specimen: blood. The receptors here all came from a woman aged 40 to 50 in good health.

On this clonotype: It may be a read error: a sequence one base away is much more abundant. The chain combines TRBV20-1 with TRBJ2-3, with a weak D call TRBD1 (7 bases). This CDR3 is built from 14 residues. V lost 5 bases, J lost 1 base, and 13 bases lay in between. In germline, CDR1 is DFQATT, CDR2 SNEGSKA (reference sequence). CDR3 sequence reads: CSAGGGFGTDTQYF. The CDR3 DNA follows: TGCAGTGCTGGAGGGGGCTTCGGCACAGATACGCAGTATTTT.

Note on this clonotype: One end of the junction fails to match germline, which may point to a read error. The V call is TRBV5-6, the J call TRBJ2-5; unclear D gene. The germline V gene has CDR1 SGHDT and CDR2 YYEEEE. CDR3 length equals 12 residues. CDR3 coding DNA: TGTGTCAGCAGCGCGACCGCAAATGAGCAGTACTTC. This codes for CVSSATANEQYF.

This clonotype was seen a few times. This chain uses TRBV30 with TRBJ2-7; 7 bases are a match to TRBD1. V was clipped by 5 bases and J by 3 bases; unmatched bases: 4. The germline gives CDR1 GTSNPN, CDR2 SVGIG (reference sequence). The CDR3 covers 12 residues. The DNA for the CDR3 is TGTGCCTGGGACTCAGGGGGCTACGAGCAGTACTTC. Its protein is CAWDSGGYEQYF.

The chain recombines TRBV14 with TRBJ2-3; D gene unclear. The CDR3 contains 12 residues. V lost 0 bases and J 7 bases, leaving 5 bases between the germline ends. Germline V gene sequence: CDR1 SGHDN, CDR2 FVKESK. The DNA of the CDR3 is TGTGCCAGCAGCCAAGATTGGAATACGCAGTATTTT. Protein: CASSQDWNTQYF.

V usage is TRBV12-3 or TRBV12-4 and J usage is TRBJ2-3, with D hard to call. The CDR3 covers 14 residues. V lost 5 bases and J lost 0, with 9 bases in between. Written as DNA, the CDR3 is TGTGCCAGCAGTCCAACAGCTAGCACAGATACGCAGTATTTT. As protein: CASSPTASTDTQYF.

On this clonotype: A read error may explain this, as a much larger clone is one base away. The V and J genes are TRBV20-1 and TRBJ2-1, with 8 positions matching TRBD2. With 8 bases clipped from V and 4 bases from J, the junction kept 10 bases outside the gene matches. Germline assignment: CDR1 DFQATT and CDR2 SNEGSKA (reference sequence). CDR3 size: 14 residues. The CDR3: CSTKSGGAYNEQFF. The CDR3 DNA follows: TGCAGTACAAAAAGCGGGGGAGCATACAATGAGCAGTTCTTC.

J is TRBJ2-3 and V is TRBV6-6; TRBD1 matches at 9 bases. Trimming removed 4 bases from V and 5 bases from J; junction bases left unmatched: 13. Germline CDR1 and CDR2: MNHNY and SVGAGI (reference sequence). This CDR3 spans 17 amino acids. The CDR3 here is CASSFTHHRGREDTQYF. CDR3 nucleotide sequence: TGTGCCAGCAGTTTTACTCACCACAGGGGGCGAGAAGATACGCAGTATTTT.

CDR3 protein: CASSFGSGQGAYNEQFF. CDR3 in DNA: TGTGCCAGCAGTTTCGGTTCCGGACAGGGTGCCTACAATGAGCAGTTCTTC. The chain has TRBV12-3 or TRBV12-4 and TRBJ2-1; 8 bases fit TRBD1. Losses at the gene ends were 3 bases for V and 2 bases for J; bases not matched to a gene: 9. The CDR3 contains 17 residues.

This clonotype has a count of ten or more. V usage is TRBV7-2 and J usage is TRBJ2-1, with D hard to call. Germline assignment: CDR1 SGHTA and CDR2 FQGNSA. This CDR3 has 13 amino acids. V dropped 1 base and J dropped 7 bases, with 8 bases sitting between them. CDR3 in amino acids: CASSLGALNEQFF. The CDR3 nucleotides are TGTGCCAGCAGCTTAGGTGCCCTAAATGAGCAGTTCTTC.

Of note for this clonotype: This may stem from a read error, because a much larger clone lies one nucleotide away. The rearrangement joins TRBV9 to TRBJ2-3; D ambiguous. The CDR3 covers 12 residues. CDR1 SGDLS and CDR2 YYNGEE come from the germline V gene. The CDR3 DNA follows: TGTGCCTGCAGCGTCGGCACAGATACGCAGTATTTT. Amino acid sequence: CACSVGTDTQYF.

The chain uses TRBV7-9 and TRBJ1-3, with a weak D call TRBD1 (6 bases). The CDR3 loop spans 14 amino acids. Trimming cost V 8 bases and J 0 bases, with 11 bases left between them. Germline V CDR1 and CDR2: SEHNR, FQNEAQ (reference sequence). CDR3 bases: TGTGCCAGCTCTCAGGGGCCCTCTGGAAACACCATATATTTT. Protein: CASSQGPSGNTIYF.

This clonotype was seen a handful of times. The gene calls are TRBV19 and TRBJ2-1; tentatively, D is TRBD1 or TRBD2 (5 bases each). The V gene's germline CDR1 is LNHDA and CDR2 SQIVND (reference sequence). V was pared by 4 bases and J by 1 base, with 11 bases between. The CDR3 sequence is 15 residues long. The CDR3 loop is CASSKTGRSYNEQFF. CDR3 bases: TGTGCCAGTAGTAAAACGGGACGGTCCTACAATGAGCAGTTCTTC.

About this clonotype: This may be a read error: a much more frequent sequence differs by one nucleotide. The chain combines TRBV7-2 with TRBJ2-5; TRBD2 aligns across 10 bases. The CDR3 has 14 amino acids. Germline CDR1 SGHTA, CDR2 FQGNSA. V lost 4 bases and J lost 11; bases outside the gene matches: 10. The CDR3 here is CASSYGLAVNEQYF. In DNA form, the CDR3 reads TGTGCCAGCAGCTACGGACTAGCGGTCAATGAGCAGTACTTC. The whole variable domain, filled in from reference TRBV7-2 and TRBJ2-5, reads GAGVSQSPSNKVTEKGKDVELRCDPISGHTALYWYRQSLGQGLEFLIYFQGNSAPDKSGLPSDRFSAERTGGSVSTLTIQRTQQEDSAVYLCASSYGLAVNEQYFGPGTRLLVL.

In DNA, the CDR3 is TGTGCCAGCAGAAATACTCGTCAGGGAGGAGACTCTAGCACAGATACGCAGTATTTT. This gives the protein CASRNTRQGGDSSTDTQYF. The chain couples TRBV6-1 to TRBJ2-3; TRBD2 is a possible D gene (6 bases). V was clipped by 6 bases and J by 0 bases, with 25 bases between them. The length of the CDR3 is 19 residues. Germline CDR1 MNHNS, CDR2 SASEGT.

This clonotype was recorded many times. V is TRBV7-8 and J is TRBJ2-7, with D possibly being TRBD2 (6 bases). From germline, CDR1 is SGHVS and CDR2 FQNEAQ. V was clipped by 5 bases and J by 3 bases, with 11 bases between them. CDR3 length equals 13 residues. CDR3 in amino acids: CASSAGPNYEQYF. DNA of the CDR3: TGTGCCAGCAGCGCGGGACCCAACTACGAGCAGTACTTC. Together with reference TRBV7-8 and TRBJ2-7, the CDR3 gives the full variable domain: GAGVSQSPRYKVAKRGQDVALRCDPISGHVSLFWYQQALGQGPEFLTYFQNEAQLDKSGLPSDRFFAERPEGSVSTLKIQRTQQEDSAVYLCASSAGPNYEQYFGPGTRLTVT.

This clonotype was seen only a few times. The chain uses TRBV20-1 and TRBJ1-1; 7 bases agree with TRBD1. The V segment lost 2 bases and the J segment 10 bases; nucleotides outside the gene matches: 7. Germline V gives CDR1 DFQATT, CDR2 SNEGSKA (reference sequence). The CDR3 extends over 12 amino acids. CDR3 sequence (DNA): TGCAGTGCTAGATTCGACAGGGAATTAGCTTTCTTT. Residues: CSARFDRELAFF.

The chain uses TRBV27 and TRBJ1-2; no reliable D call. The germline V gene encodes CDR1 MNHEY and CDR2 SMNVEV (reference sequence). The CDR3 is 13 amino acids. Between the trimmed V and J ends, which lost 1 base and 8 bases, there was a span of 11 bases. CDR3 DNA sequence: TGTGCCAGCAGTTTATTCCAGGAATCCGGCTACACCTTC. Protein: CASSLFQESGYTF.

The chain recombines TRBV5-1 with TRBJ2-5; 10 nucleotides align to TRBD1. V shed 3 bases, J shed 2 bases, and the junction held 7 bases outside the gene matches. Germline CDR1 reads SGHRS; CDR2 reads YFSETQ. The CDR3 loop spans 16 amino acids. CDR3 sequence reads: CASSSGTGAWQETQYF. In DNA form, the CDR3 reads TGCGCCAGCAGCTCAGGGACAGGGGCTTGGCAAGAGACCCAGTACTTC.

This clonotype was seen only a few times. This chain uses TRBV6-5 with TRBJ1-6; tentatively, D is TRBD1 (5 bases). The CDR3 length is 17 residues. Per the germline V gene, CDR1 is MNHEY and CDR2 is SVGAGI. Trimming removed 0 bases from V and 7 bases from J, with 16 bases in between. The CDR3 bases are TGTGCCAGCAGTTACTCGAGTGGCAGGGTGGTCAATTCACCCCTCCACTTT. Amino acids: CASSYSSGRVVNSPLHF.

This clonotype was seen ten or more times. The chain couples TRBV6-2 or TRBV6-3 to TRBJ2-7, with D uncertain. The CDR3 loop spans 15 amino acids. The V and J ends lost 0 bases and 3 bases respectively, with 12 bases between them. Germline V lookup: CDR1 MNHEY, CDR2 SVGEGT. The CDR3: CASSYSGSADYEQYF. CDR3 in DNA: TGTGCCAGCAGTTACTCGGGCAGCGCGGACTACGAGCAGTACTTC.

The chain has TRBV24-1 and TRBJ2-5, with D possibly TRBD2 on 6 matching bases. The CDR3 loop spans 13 amino acids. CDR1 and CDR2 from the germline V gene are KGHDR and SFDVKD. V lost 5 bases and J lost 3, with 9 bases in between. The CDR3 here is CATSVPGEETQYF. DNA of the CDR3: TGTGCCACCAGTGTTCCGGGGGAAGAGACCCAGTACTTC.